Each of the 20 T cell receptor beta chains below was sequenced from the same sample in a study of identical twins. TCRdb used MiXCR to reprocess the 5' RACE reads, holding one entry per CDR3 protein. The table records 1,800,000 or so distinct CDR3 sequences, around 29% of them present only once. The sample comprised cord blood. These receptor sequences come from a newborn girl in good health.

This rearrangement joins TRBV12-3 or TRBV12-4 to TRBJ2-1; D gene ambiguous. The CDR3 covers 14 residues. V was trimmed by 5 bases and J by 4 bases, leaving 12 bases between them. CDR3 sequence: CASSQGFVYNEQFF. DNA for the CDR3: TGTGCCAGCAGTCAAGGGTTTGTGTACAATGAGCAGTTCTTC.

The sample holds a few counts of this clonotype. CDR3: CASSQERLAGGPHTQYF. The DNA of the CDR3 is TGCGCCAGCAGCCAGGAACGACTAGCGGGGGGGCCACATACGCAGTATTTT. The rearrangement uses TRBV4-1 and TRBJ2-3; 14 bases align to TRBD2. The V gene end was trimmed by 3 bases and the J gene end by 7 bases; junction bases not matched to a gene: 9. This CDR3 has 17 amino acids. The V gene's germline CDR1 is MGHRA and CDR2 YSYEKL.

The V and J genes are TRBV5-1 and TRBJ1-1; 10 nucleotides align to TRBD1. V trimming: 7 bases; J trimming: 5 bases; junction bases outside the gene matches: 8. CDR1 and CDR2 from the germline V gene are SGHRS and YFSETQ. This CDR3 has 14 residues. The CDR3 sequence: CASQGQDRGTEAFF. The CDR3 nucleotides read TGCGCCAGCCAAGGTCAGGACAGGGGGACTGAAGCTTTCTTT.

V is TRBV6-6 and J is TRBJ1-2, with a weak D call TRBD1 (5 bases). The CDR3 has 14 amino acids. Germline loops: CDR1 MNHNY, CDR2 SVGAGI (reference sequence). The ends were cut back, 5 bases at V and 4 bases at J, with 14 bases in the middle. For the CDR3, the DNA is TGTGCCAGCAGTGCCTCCGGGACCCTCTATGGCTACACCTTC. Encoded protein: CASSASGTLYGYTF.

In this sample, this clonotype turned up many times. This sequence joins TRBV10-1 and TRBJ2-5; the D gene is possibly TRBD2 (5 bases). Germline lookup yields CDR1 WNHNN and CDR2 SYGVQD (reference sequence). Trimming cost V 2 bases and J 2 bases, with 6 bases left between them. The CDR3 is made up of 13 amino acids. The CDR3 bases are TGCGCCAGCAGTGAGCCGGGGCAAGAGACCCAGTACTTC. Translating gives CASSEPGQETQYF.

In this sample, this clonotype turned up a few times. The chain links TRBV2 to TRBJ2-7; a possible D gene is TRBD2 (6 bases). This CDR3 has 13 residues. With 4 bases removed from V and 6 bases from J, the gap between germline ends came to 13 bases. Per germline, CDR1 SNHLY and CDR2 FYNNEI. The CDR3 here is CASSAGTGPEQYF. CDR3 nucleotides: TGTGCCAGCAGTGCCGGGACTGGGCCCGAGCAGTACTTC.

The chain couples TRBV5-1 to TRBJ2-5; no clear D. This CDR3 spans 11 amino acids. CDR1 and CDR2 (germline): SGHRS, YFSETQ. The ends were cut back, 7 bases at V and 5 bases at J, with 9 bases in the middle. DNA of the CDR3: TGCGCCAGCGAAATTGGGGAGACCCAGTACTTC. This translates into CASEIGETQYF.

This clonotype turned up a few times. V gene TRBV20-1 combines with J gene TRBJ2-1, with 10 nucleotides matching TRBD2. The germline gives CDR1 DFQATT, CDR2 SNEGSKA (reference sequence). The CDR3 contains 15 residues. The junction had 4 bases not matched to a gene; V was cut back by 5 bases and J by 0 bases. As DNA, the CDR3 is TGCAGTGCTTTAGCGGGAGGAGTCTCCTACAATGAGCAGTTCTTC. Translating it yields CSALAGGVSYNEQFF.

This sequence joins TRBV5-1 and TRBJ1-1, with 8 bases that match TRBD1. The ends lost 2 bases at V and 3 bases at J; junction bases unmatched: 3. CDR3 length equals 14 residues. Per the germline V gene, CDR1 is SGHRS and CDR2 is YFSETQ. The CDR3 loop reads CASSFTGGDTEAFF. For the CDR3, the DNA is TGCGCCAGCAGCTTTACAGGGGGTGACACTGAAGCTTTCTTT.

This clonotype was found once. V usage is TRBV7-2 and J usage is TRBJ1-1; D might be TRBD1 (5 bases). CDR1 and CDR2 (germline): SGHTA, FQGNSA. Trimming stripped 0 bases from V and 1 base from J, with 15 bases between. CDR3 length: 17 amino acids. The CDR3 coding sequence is TGTGCCAGCAGCTTAGCTCGATTGGGGCGGGGGAACACTGAAGCTTTCTTT. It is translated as CASSLARLGRGNTEAFF. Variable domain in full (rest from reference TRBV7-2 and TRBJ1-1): GAGVSQSPSNKVTEKGKDVELRCDPISGHTALYWYRQSLGQGLEFLIYFQGNSAPDKSGLPSDRFSAERTGGSVSTLTIQRTQQEDSAVYLCASSLARLGRGNTEAFFGQGTRLTVV.

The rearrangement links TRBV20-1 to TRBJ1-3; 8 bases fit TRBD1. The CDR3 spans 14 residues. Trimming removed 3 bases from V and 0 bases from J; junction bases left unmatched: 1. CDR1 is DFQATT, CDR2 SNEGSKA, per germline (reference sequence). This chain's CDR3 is CSARDRASGNTIYF. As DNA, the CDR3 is TGCAGTGCTAGGGACAGGGCCTCTGGAAACACCATATATTTT.

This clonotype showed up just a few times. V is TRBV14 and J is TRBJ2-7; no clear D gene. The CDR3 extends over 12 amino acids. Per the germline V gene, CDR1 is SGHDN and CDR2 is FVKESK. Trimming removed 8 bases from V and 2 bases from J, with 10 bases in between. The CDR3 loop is CASGQLPYEQYF. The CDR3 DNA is TGTGCCAGCGGGCAGCTGCCCTACGAGCAGTACTTC. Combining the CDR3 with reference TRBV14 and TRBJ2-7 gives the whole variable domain EAGVTQFPSHSVIEKGQTVTLRCDPISGHDNLYWYRRVMGKEIKFLLHFVKESKQDESGMPNNRFLAERTGGTYSTLKVQPAELEDSGVYFCASGQLPYEQYFGPGTRLTVT.

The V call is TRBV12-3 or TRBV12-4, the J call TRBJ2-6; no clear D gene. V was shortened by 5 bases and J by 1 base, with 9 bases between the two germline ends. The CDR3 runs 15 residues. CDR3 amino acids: CASSPDTSGANVLTF. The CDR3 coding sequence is TGTGCCAGCAGTCCCGACACTTCTGGGGCCAACGTCCTGACTTTC.

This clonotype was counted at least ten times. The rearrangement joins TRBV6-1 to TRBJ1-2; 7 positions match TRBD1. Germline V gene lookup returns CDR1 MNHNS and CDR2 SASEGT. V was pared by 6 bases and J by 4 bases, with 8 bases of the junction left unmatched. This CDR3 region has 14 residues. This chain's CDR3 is CASSAGQSFYGYTF. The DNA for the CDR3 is TGTGCCAGCAGCGCGGGACAGTCCTTCTATGGCTACACCTTC.

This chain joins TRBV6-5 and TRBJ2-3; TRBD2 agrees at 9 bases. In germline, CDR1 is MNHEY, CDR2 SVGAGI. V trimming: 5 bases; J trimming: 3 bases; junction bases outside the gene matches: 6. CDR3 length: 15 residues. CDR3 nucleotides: TGTGCCAGCAGTGTAGCGGGAGAAAGGACAGATACGCAGTATTTT. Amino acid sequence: CASSVAGERTDTQYF.

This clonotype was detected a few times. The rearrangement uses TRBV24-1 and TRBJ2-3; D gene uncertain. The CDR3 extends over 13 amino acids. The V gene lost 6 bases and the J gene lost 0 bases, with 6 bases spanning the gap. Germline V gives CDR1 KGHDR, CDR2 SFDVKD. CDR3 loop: CATSWSSTDTQYF. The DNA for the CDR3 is TGTGCCACCAGTTGGAGTAGCACAGATACGCAGTATTTT.

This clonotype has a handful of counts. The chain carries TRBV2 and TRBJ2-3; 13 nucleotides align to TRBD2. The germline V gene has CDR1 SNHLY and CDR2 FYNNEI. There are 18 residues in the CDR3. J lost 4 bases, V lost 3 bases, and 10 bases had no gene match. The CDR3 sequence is CASSDPETSGGASDTQYF. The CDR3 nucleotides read TGTGCCAGCAGTGATCCCGAAACTAGCGGGGGGGCCTCAGATACGCAGTATTTT.

Written as DNA, the CDR3 is TGTGCCAGCAGCTTCGTAGCGGGTACTAGCACAGATACGCAGTATTTT. It yields the protein CASSFVAGTSTDTQYF. The chain recombines TRBV11-2 with TRBJ2-3; 7 nucleotides agree with TRBD2. The CDR3 is made up of 16 amino acids. The V segment lost 3 bases and the J segment 0 bases; nucleotides outside the gene matches: 6. Germline V gene lookup returns CDR1 SGHAT and CDR2 FQNNGV.

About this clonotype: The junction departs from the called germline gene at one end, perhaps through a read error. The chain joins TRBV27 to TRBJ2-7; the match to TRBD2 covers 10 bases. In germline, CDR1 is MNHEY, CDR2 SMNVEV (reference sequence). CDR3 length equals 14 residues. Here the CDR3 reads CASSPRTSGYGQYF. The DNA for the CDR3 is TGTGCCAGCAGTCCAAGGACTAGCGGCTACGGGCAGTACTTC.

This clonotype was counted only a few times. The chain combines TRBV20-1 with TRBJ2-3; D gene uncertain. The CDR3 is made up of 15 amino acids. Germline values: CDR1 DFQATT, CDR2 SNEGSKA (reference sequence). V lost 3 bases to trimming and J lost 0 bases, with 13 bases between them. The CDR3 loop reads CSASFRTPSTDTQYF. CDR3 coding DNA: TGCAGTGCTAGTTTTCGGACCCCTAGCACAGATACGCAGTATTTT.